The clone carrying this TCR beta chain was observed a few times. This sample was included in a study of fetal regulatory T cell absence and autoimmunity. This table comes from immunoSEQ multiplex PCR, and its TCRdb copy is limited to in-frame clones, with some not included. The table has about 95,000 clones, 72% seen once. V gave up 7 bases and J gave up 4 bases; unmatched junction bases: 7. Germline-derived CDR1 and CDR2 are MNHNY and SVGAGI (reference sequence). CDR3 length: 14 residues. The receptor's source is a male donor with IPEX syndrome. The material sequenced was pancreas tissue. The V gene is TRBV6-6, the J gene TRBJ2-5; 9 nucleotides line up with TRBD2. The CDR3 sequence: CASNLAGEIETQYF. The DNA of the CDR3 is TGTGCCAGCAATTTAGCGGGAGAAATAGAGACCCAGTACTTC.